This T cell receptor beta chain was captured by sequencing in a study of cytomegalovirus exposure and HLA in healthy donors. Study-level findings and limits: The authors listed around 150 TCR beta chains as cytomegalovirus-associated.

About this clone: The antigen remains unidentified.

TCRdb's table, derived via immunoSEQ multiplex PCR, lists solely in-frame clones and lacks some. This repertoire shows some 110,000 clones, about 83% found once; its top ten account for under 5%. The germline CDR1 and CDR2 sequences are SGHVS and FQNEAQ. V was trimmed by 5 bases and J by 1 base, leaving 14 bases between them. The CDR3 is made up of 15 amino acids. The sequence derives from a man aged 18 to 29 in good health and CMV-seronegative. The chain combines TRBV7-8 with TRBJ1-1, with D tentatively TRBD1 (6 bases). The sequencing input was PBMCs. CDR3 residues: CASSPQGPQNTEAFF. The CDR3 DNA is TGTGCCAGCAGCCCACAGGGACCACAGAACACTGAAGCTTTCTTT.